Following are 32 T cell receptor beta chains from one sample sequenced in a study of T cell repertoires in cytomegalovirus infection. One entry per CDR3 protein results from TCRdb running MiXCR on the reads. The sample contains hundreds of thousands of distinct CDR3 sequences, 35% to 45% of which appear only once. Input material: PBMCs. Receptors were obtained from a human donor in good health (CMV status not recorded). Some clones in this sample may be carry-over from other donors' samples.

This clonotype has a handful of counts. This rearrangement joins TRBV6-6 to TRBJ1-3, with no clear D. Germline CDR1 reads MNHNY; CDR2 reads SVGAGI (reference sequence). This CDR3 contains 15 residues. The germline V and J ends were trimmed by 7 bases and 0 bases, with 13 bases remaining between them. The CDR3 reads CASTLLETSGNTIYF. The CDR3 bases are TGTGCCAGCACCCTACTTGAAACCTCTGGAAACACCATATATTTT.

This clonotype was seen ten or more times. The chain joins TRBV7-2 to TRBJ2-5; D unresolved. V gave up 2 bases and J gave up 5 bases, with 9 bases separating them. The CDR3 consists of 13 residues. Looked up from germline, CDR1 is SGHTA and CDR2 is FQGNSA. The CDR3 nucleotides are TGTGCCAGCAGCTTACGCCGGGTGGAGACCCAGTACTTC. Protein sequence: CASSLRRVETQYF.

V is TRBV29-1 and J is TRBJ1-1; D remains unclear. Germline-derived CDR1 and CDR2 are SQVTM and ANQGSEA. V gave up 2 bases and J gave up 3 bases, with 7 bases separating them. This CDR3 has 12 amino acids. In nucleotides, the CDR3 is TGCAGCGTTGAACGGACGTACACTGAAGCTTTCTTT. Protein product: CSVERTYTEAFF.

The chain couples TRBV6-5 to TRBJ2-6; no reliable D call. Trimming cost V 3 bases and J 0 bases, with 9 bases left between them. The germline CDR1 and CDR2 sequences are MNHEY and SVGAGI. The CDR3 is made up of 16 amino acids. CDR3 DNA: TGTGCCAGCAGTTATCGACGGAACTCTGGGGCCAACGTCCTGACTTTC. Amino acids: CASSYRRNSGANVLTF.

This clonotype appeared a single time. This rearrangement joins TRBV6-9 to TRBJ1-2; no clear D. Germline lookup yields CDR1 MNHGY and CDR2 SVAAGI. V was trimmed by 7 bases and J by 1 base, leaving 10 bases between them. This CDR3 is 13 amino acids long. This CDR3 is CASILDYNYGYTF. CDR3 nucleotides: TGTGCCAGCATTCTTGACTATAACTATGGCTACACCTTC.

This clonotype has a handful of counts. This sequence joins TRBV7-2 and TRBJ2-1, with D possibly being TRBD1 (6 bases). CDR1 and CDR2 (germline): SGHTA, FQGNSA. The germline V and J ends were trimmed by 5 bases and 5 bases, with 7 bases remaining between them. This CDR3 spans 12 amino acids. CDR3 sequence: CASSQGHNEQFF. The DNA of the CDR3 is TGTGCCAGCAGCCAGGGGCACAATGAGCAGTTCTTC. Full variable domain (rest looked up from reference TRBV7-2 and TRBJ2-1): GAGVSQSPSNKVTEKGKDVELRCDPISGHTALYWYRQSLGQGLEFLIYFQGNSAPDKSGLPSDRFSAERTGGSVSTLTIQRTQQEDSAVYLCASSQGHNEQFFGPGTRLTVL.

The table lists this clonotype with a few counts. The CDR3 bases are TGTGCCAGCAGCCGCGTAGCGGGGAGGGTTAATTCACCCCTCCACTTT. Its protein product is CASSRVAGRVNSPLHF. This chain connects TRBV7-2 to TRBJ1-6; D unclear. Per the germline V gene, CDR1 is SGHTA and CDR2 is FQGNSA. V lost 5 bases and J 6 bases, leaving 17 bases between the germline ends. The CDR3 contains 16 residues.

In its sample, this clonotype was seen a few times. The DNA for the CDR3 is TGTGCCAGCAGTGAACGGGTAGCTTTGGGAGAGACCCAGTACTTC. Translating gives CASSERVALGETQYF. V is TRBV2 and J is TRBJ2-5; D is undetermined. The CDR3 runs to 15 residues. Trimming took 2 bases from V and 4 from J, leaving 14 bases between them. Per the germline V gene, CDR1 is SNHLY and CDR2 is FYNNEI.

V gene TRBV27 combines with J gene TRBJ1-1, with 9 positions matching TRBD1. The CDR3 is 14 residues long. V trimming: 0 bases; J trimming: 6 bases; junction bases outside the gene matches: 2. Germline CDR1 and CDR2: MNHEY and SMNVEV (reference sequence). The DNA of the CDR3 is TGTGCCAGCAGTTTATCCCGGACAGGGGCTGAAGCTTTCTTT. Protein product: CASSLSRTGAEAFF.

CDR3 coding DNA: TGTGCCAGCAGCTTAGAAGTCGGGGATTTCTACGAGCAGTACTTC. Translated, it gives CASSLEVGDFYEQYF. The gene calls are TRBV7-2 and TRBJ2-7; D is possibly TRBD2 (5 bases). The CDR3 is 15 amino acids. CDR1 is SGHTA, CDR2 FQGNSA, per germline. Between the trimmed V and J ends, which lost 1 base and 3 bases, there was a span of 13 bases.

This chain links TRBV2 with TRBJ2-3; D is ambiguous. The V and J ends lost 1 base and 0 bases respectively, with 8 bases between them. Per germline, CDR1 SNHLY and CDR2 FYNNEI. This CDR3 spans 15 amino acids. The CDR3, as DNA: TGTGCCAGCAGTGAAGGGTCTTTCAGCACAGATACGCAGTATTTT. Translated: CASSEGSFSTDTQYF.

Here the CDR3 reads CASSQSGVWTEAFF. Here the CDR3 DNA reads TGTGCCAGTAGTCAATCAGGGGTTTGGACTGAAGCTTTCTTT. This rearrangement joins TRBV19 to TRBJ1-1; D is perhaps TRBD1 (6 bases). CDR1 is LNHDA, CDR2 SQIVND, per germline (reference sequence). This CDR3 contains 14 residues. Trimming removed 5 bases at V and 5 bases at J, with 15 bases between.

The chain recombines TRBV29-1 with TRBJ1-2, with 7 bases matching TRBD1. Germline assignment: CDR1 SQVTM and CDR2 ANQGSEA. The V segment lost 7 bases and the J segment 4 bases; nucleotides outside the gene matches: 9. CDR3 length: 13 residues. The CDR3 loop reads CSASPGTVYGYTF. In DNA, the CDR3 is TGCAGCGCAAGTCCCGGGACAGTCTATGGCTACACCTTC.

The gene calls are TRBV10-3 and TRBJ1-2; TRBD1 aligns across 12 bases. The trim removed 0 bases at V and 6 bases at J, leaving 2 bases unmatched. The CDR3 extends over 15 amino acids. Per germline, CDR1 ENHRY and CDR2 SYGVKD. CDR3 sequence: CAISESGTGGHGYTF. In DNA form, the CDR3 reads TGTGCCATCAGTGAGTCGGGGACAGGGGGCCATGGCTACACCTTC.

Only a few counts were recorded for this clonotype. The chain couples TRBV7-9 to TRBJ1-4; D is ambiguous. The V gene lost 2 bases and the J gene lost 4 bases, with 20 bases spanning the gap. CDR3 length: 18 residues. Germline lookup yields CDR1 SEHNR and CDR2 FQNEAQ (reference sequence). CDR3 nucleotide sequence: TGTGCCAGCAGCTTACGAAATATGACGGGTCTTCTTAATGAAAAACTGTTTTTT. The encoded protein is CASSLRNMTGLLNEKLFF.

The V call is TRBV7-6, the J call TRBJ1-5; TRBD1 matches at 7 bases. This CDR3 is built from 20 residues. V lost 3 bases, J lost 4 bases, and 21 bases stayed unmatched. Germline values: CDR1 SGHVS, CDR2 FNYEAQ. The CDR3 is CASSFFGTVPLNGGNQPQHF. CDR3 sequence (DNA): TGTGCCAGCAGCTTCTTCGGGACAGTGCCTCTAAACGGTGGGAATCAGCCCCAGCATTTT. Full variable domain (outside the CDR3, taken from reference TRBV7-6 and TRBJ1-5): GAGVSQSPRYKVTKRGQDVALRCDPISGHVSLYWYRQALGQGPEFLTYFNYEAQQDKSGLPNDRFSAERPEGSISTLTIQRTEQRDSAMYRCASSFFGTVPLNGGNQPQHFGDGTRLSIL.

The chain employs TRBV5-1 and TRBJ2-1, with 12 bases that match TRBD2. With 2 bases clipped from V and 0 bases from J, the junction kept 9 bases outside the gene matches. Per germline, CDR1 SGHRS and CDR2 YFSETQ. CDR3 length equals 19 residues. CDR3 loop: CASSFTTSGGASSYNEQFF. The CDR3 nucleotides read TGCGCCAGCAGCTTCACGACTAGCGGGGGCGCTAGCTCCTACAATGAGCAGTTCTTC.

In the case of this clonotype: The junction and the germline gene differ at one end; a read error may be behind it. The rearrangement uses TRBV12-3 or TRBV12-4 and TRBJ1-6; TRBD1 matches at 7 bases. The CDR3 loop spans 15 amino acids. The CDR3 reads CDSRFPGQVNSPLHF. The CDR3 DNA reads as TGTGACAGCCGCTTCCCTGGACAGGTGAATTCACCCCTCCACTTT.

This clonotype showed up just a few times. DNA for the CDR3: TGTGCCAGTAGGGCCGGGCGAAGCGGTGAAAAACTGTTTTTT. Translated: CASRAGRSGEKLFF. The chain recombines TRBV19 with TRBJ1-4; D remains unclear. This CDR3 is 14 amino acids long. The V gene's germline CDR1 is LNHDA and CDR2 SQIVND (reference sequence). The V and J ends lost 6 bases and 7 bases respectively, with 15 bases between them.

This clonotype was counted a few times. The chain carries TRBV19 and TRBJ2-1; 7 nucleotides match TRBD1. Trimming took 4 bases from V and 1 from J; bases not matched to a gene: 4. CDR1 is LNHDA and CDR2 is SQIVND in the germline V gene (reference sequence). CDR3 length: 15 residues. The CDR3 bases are TGTGCCAGTAGTAAGACAGGGTATTCCTACAATGAGCAGTTCTTC. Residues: CASSKTGYSYNEQFF.

The CDR3 region is CASSLYPWPLAGNTIYF. DNA of the CDR3: TGTGCCAGCAGCTTATACCCTTGGCCTTTGGCGGGAAACACCATATATTTT. The chain is built from TRBV7-2 and TRBJ1-3; no firm D call. The ends were cut back, 2 bases at V and 4 bases at J, with 18 bases in the middle. The CDR3 covers 17 residues. CDR1 and CDR2 from the germline V gene are SGHTA and FQGNSA.

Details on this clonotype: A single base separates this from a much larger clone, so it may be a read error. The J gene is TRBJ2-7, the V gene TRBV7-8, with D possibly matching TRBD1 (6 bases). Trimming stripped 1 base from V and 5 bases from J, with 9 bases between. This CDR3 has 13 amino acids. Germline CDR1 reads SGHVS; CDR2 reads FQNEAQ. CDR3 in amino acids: CASSLVWGHEQYF. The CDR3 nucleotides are TGTGCCAGCAGCTTAGTTTGGGGGCACGAGCAGTACTTC.

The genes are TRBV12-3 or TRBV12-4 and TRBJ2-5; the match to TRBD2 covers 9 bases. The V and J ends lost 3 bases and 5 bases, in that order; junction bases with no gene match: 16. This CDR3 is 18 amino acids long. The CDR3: CASSFKVRAGGPGETQYF. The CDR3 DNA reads TGTGCCAGCAGTTTTAAGGTCCGTGCGGGGGGGCCGGGGGAGACCCAGTACTTC.

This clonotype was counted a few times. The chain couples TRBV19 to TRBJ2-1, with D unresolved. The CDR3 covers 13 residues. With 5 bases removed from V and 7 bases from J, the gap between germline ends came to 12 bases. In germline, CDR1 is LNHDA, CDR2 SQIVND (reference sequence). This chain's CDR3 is CASSLSSENEQFF. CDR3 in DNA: TGTGCCAGTAGTCTTTCTAGTGAAAATGAGCAGTTCTTC. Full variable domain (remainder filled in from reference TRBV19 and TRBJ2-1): DGGITQSPKYLFRKEGQNVTLSCEQNLNHDAMYWYRQDPGQGLRLIYYSQIVNDFQKGDIAEGYSVSREKKESFPLTVTSAQKNPTAFYLCASSLSSENEQFFGPGTRLTVL.

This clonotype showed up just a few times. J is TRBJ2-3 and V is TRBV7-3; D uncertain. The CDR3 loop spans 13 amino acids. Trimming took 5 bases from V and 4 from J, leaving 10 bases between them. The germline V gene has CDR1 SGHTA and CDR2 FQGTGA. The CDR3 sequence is CASSRMKADTQYF. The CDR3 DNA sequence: TGTGCCAGCAGCCGGATGAAGGCAGATACGCAGTATTTT.

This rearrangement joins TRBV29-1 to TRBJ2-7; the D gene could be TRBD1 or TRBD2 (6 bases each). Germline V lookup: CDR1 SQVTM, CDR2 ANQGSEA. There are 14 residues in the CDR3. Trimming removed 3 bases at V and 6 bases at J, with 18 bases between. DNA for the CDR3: TGCAGCGTTGATGGGGGCGGGACGCCGGGCGAGCAGTACTTC. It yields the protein CSVDGGGTPGEQYF.

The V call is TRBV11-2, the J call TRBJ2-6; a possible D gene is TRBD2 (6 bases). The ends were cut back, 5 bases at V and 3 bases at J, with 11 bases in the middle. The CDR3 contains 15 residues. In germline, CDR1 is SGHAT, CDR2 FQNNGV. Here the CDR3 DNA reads TGTGCCAGCAGCACCCGGGGGTATGGGGCCAACGTCCTGACTTTC. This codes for CASSTRGYGANVLTF.

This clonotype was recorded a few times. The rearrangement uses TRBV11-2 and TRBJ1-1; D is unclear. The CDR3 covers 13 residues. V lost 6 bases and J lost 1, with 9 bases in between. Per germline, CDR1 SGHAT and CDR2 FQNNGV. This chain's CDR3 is CASRRWGNTEAFF. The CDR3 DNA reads TGTGCCAGCAGGAGGTGGGGGAACACTGAAGCTTTCTTT.

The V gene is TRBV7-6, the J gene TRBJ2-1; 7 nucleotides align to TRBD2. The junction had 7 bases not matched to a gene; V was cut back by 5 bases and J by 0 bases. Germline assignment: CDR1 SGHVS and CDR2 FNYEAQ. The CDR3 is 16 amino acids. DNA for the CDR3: TGTGCCAGCAGCCTCTCCGGGAGGAGCTCCTACAATGAGCAGTTCTTC. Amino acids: CASSLSGRSSYNEQFF.

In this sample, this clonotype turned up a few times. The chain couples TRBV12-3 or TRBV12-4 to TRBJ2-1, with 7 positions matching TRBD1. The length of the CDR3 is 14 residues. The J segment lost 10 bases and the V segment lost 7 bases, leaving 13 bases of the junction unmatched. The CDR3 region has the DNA TGTGCCAGCACACGGTGGGACAGTATGTACGAGCAGTTCTTC. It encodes CASTRWDSMYEQFF.

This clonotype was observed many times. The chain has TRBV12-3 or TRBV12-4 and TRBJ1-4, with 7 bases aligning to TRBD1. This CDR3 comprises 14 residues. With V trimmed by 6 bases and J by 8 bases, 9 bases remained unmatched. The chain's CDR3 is CASSNPTGKEKLFF. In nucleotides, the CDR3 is TGTGCCAGCAGCAACCCGACAGGGAAAGAAAAACTGTTTTTT.

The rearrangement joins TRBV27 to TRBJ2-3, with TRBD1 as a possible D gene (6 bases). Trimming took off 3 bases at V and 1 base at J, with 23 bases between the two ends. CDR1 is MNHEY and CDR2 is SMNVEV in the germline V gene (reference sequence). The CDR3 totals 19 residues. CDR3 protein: CASSLKKLYRVGGTDTQYF. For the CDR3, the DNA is TGTGCCAGCAGTTTGAAGAAACTTTACAGGGTCGGTGGCACAGATACGCAGTATTTT.